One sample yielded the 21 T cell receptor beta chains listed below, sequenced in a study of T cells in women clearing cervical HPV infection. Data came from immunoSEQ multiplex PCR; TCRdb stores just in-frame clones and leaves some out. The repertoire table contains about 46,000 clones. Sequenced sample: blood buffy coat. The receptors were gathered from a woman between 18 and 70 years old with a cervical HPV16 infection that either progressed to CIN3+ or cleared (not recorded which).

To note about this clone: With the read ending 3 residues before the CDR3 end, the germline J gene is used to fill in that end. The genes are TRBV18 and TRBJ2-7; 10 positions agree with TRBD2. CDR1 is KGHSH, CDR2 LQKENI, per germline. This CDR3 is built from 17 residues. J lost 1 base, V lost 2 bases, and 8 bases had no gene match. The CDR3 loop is CASSPRVAGGQSYEQYF. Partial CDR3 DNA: TGTGCCAGCTCACCAAGAGTAGCGGGAGGCCAGTCCTACGAG.

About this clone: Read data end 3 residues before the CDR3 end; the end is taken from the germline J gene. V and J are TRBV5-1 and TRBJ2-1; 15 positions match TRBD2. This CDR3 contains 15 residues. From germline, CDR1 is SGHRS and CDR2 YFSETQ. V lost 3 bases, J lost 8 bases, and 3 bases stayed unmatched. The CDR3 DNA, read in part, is TGCGCCAGCAGCTGGACTAGCGGGGGGGTTTATGAG. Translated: CASSWTSGGVYE. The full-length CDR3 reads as CASSWTSGGVYEQFF. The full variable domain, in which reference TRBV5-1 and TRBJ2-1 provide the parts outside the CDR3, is KAGVTQTPRYLIKTRGQQVTLSCSPISGHRSVSWYQQTPGQGLQFLFEYFSETQRNKGNFPGRFSGRQFSNSRSEMNVSTLELGDSALYLCASSWTSGGVYEQFFGPGTRLTVL.

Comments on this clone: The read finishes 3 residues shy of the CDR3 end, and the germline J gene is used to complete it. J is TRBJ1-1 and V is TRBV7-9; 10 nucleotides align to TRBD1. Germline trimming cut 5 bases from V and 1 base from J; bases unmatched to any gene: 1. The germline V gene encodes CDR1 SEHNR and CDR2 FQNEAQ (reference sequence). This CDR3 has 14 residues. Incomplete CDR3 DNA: TGTGCCAGCAGCGGGGACAGGGGGAACACTGAA. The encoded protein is CASSGDRGNTE. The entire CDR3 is CASSGDRGNTEAFF.

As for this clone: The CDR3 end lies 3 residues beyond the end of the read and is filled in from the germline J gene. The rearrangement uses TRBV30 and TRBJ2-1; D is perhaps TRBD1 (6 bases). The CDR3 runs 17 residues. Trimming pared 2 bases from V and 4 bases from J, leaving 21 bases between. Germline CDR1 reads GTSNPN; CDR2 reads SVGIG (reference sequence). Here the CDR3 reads CAWSTQATGLPYNEQFF. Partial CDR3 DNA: TGTGCCTGGAGTACCCAAGCGACAGGCTTACCATACAATGAG.

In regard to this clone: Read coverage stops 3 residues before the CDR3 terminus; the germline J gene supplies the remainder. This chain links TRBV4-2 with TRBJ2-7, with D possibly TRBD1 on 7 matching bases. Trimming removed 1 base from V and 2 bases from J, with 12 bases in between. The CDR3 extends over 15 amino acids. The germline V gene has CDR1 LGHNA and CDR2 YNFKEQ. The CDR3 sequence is CASSQGAGQTYEQYF. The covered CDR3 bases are TGTGCCAGCAGCCAAGGCGCGGGACAGACCTACGAG.

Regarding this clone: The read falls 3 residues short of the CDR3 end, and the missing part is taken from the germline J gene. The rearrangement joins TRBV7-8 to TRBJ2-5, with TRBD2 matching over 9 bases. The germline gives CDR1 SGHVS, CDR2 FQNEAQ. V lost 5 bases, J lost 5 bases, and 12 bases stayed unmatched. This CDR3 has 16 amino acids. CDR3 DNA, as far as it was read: TGTGCCAGCAGCCGGGGGACTAGCAGCCCTGGGGAGACC. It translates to CASSRGTSSPGET. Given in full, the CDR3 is CASSRGTSSPGETQYF.

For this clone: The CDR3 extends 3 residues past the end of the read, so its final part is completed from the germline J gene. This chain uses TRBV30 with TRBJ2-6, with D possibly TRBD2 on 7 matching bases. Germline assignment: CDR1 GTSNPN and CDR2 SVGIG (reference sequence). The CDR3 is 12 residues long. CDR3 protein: CAWSDGRGVLTF. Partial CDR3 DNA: TGTGCCTGGAGCGATGGGAGGGGGGTC.

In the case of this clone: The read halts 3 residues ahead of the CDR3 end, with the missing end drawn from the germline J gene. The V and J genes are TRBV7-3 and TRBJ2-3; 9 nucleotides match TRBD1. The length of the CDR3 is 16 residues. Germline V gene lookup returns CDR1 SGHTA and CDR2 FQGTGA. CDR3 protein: CASSLTGTGWQETQYF. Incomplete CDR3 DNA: TGTGCCAGCAGCTTAACGGGGACAGGGTGGCAAGAGACG. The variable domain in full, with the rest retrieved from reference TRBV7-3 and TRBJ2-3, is GAGVSQTPSNKVTEKGKYVELRCDPISGHTALYWYRQSLGQGPEFLIYFQGTGAADDSGLPNDRFFAVRPEGSVSTLKIQRTERGDSAVYLCASSLTGTGWQETQYFGPGTRLTVL.

The CDR3 spells CASSQTGQDQPQYF. Partial CDR3 DNA: TGTGCCAGCAGCCAAACGGGACAAGATCAGCCG. This chain connects TRBV7-9 to TRBJ2-3; maybe TRBD1 (6 bases). The sequenced fragment ends 3 residues before the CDR3 boundary, so the rest is inferred from the germline J gene. CDR1 and CDR2 (germline): SEHNR, FQNEAQ (reference sequence). There are 14 residues in the CDR3.

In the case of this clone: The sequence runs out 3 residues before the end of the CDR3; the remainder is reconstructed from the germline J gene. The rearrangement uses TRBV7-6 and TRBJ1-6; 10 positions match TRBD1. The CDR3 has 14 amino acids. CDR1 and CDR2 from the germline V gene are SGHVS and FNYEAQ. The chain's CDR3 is CASSPGTGAETLHF. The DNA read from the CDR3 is TGTGCCAGCAGCCCCGGGACAGGGGCTGAAACC. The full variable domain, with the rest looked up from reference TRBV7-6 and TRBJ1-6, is GAGVSQSPRYKVTKRGQDVALRCDPISGHVSLYWYRQALGQGPEFLTYFNYEAQQDKSGLPNDRFSAERPEGSISTLTIQRTEQRDSAMYRCASSPGTGAETLHFGNGTRLTVT.

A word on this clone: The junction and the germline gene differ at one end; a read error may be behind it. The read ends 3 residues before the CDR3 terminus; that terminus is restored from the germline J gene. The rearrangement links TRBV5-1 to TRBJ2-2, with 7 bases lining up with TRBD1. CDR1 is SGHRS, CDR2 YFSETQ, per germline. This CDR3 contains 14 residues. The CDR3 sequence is CASRGRGNSGELFF. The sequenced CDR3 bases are TGCGCCAGCAGGGGCAGGGGGAACTCCGGGGAG.

Incomplete CDR3 DNA: TGTGCCAGCACGGGACAGCCCACAGATACG. Its protein is CASTGQPTDT. The full CDR3 is CASTGQPTDTQYF. The chain links TRBV2 to TRBJ2-3; TRBD1 agrees at 7 bases. The DNA ends 3 residues before the CDR3 does, and the rest of the CDR3 is filled in from the germline J gene. Germline-derived CDR1 and CDR2 are SNHLY and FYNNEI. This CDR3 region has 13 residues. V lost 7 bases, J lost 2 bases, and 3 bases stayed unmatched.

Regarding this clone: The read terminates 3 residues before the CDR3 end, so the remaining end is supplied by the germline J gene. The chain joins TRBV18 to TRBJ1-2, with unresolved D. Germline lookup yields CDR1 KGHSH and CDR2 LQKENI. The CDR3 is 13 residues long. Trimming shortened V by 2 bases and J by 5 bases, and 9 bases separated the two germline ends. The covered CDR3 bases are TGTGCCAGCTCACCATCGACAAATTATGGC. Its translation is CASSPSTNYG. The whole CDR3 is CASSPSTNYGYTF. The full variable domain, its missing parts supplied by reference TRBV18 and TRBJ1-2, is NAGVMQNPRHLVRRRGQEARLRCSPMKGHSHVYWYRQLPEEGLKFMVYLQKENIIDESGMPKERFSAEFPKEGPSILRIQQVVRGDSAAYFCASSPSTNYGYTFGSGTRLTVV.

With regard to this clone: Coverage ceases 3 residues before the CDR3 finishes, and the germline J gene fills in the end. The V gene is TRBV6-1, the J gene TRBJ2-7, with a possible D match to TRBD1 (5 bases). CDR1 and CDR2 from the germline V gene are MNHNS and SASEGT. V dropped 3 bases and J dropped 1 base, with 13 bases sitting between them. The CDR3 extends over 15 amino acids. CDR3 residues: CASSDWGVESYEQYF. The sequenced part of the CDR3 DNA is TGTGCCAGCAGTGATTGGGGCGTCGAATCCTACGAG.

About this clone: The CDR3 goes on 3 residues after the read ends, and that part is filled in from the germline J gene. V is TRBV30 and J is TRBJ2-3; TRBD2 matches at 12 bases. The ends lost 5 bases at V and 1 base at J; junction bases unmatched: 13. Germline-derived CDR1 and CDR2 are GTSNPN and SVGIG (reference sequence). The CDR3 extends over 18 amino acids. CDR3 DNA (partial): TGTGCCTGGGGTCGATTCCTAGCGGGAGGGCTCGGCACAGATACG. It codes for CAWGRFLAGGLGTDT. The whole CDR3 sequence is CAWGRFLAGGLGTDTQYF.

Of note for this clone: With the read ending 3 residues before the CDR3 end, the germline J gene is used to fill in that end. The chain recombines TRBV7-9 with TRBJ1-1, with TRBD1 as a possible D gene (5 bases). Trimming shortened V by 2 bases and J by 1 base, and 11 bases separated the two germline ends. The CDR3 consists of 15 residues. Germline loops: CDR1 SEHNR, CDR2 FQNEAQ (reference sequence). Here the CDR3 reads CASSLIQGSNTEAFF. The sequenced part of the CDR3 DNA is TGTGCCAGCAGCTTAATTCAGGGATCGAACACTGAA.

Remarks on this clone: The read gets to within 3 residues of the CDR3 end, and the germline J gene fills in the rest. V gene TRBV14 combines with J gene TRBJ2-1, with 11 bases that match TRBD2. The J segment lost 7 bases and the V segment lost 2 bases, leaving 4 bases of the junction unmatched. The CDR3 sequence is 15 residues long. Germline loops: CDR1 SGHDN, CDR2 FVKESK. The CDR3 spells CASSQTGLAGNEQFF. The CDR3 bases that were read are TGTGCCAGCAGCCAAACAGGACTAGCGGGTAATGAG.

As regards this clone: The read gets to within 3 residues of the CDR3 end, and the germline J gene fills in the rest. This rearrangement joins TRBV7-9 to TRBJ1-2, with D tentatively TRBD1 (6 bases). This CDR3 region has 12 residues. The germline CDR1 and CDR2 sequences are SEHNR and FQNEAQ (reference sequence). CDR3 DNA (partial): TGTGCCAGCAGCTTACCAGGGGAAGGC. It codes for CASSLPGEG. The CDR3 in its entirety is CASSLPGEGYTF. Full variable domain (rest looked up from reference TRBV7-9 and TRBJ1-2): DTGVSQNPRHKITKRGQNVTFRCDPISEHNRLYWYRQTLGQGPEFLTYFQNEAQLEKSRLLSDRFSAERPKGSFSTLEIQRTEQGDSAMYLCASSLPGEGYTFGSGTRLTVV.

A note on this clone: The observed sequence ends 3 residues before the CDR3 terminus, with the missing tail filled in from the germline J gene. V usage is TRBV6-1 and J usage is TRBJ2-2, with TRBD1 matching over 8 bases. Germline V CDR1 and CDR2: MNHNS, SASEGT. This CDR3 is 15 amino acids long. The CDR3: CASSDNQGAISPLFF. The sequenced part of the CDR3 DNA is TGTGCCAGCAGTGATAATCAGGGGGCGATTTCACCG.

The sequenced CDR3 bases are TGTGCCAGCAGTTACATGGGACAGTATCAATCCCCCTACGAG. As protein: CASSYMGQYQSPYE. The CDR3, in full, reads CASSYMGQYQSPYEQYF. The V and J genes are TRBV6-2 or TRBV6-3 and TRBJ2-7; 7 nucleotides match TRBD1. The missing CDR3 end, 3 residues past where the read stops, is filled in from the germline J gene. Germline-derived CDR1 and CDR2 are MNHEY and SVGEGT. The CDR3 is made up of 17 amino acids. Trimming cost V 2 bases and J 2 bases; bases outside gene matches: 12.

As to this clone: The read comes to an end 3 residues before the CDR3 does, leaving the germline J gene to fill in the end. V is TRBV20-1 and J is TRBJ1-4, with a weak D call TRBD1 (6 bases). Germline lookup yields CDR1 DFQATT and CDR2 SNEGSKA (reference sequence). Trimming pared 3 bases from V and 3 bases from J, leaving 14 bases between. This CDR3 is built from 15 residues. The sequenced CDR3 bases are TGCAGTGCTAGGCAAACAGGGTTATCTAATGAAAAA. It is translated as CSARQTGLSNEK. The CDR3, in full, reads CSARQTGLSNEKLFF.